This T cell receptor (beta chain) was found in a study of blood T cells in healthy people across ages. Primed by a sample-barcoded 5' primer and a J-beta primer mix, a second PCR proceeded for 7 to 11 cycles. Via MiXCR, TCRdb re-called the 5' RACE reads, giving one row per CDR3 protein. This sample carries 850,000 to 950,000 distinct CDR3 sequences, about 28% of them seen once, and the ten largest clones take 17%. CDR1 is KGHDR and CDR2 is SFDVKD in the germline V gene. Trimming removed 4 bases at V and 8 bases at J, with 16 bases between. CDR3 length: 14 residues. This clonotype was recorded many times.

This chain joins TRBV24-1 and TRBJ1-2; perhaps TRBD1 as D (6 bases). This clonotype originated in a woman at least 80 years old in good health. Material: blood. The CDR3 DNA sequence: TGTGCCACCAGTGACCTTCACAGGGTTGAAGGCTACACCTTC. It codes for CATSDLHRVEGYTF.